The 18 T cell receptor beta chains reported below all come from one sample, sequenced in a study of ipilimumab plus nivolumab after autologous stem cell transplantation (dated by TCRdb to 2020 to 2023). Library method: the immunoSEQ multiplex PCR assay. TCRdb took this table from immuneACCESS and kept in-frame rearrangements with V and J called. Such tables lack part of the clones; where checked against another copy, unresolved V genes explain under half of the gap, and the rest is unexplained. The sample profile shows about 16,000 clones; over 70% of them were found once. Of the sample, 20% to 25% falls within the top ten clones. The input for sequencing was PBMCs, taken in a trial of ipilimumab plus nivolumab as post-transplant consolidation. These receptors all stem from a male donor with diffuse large B-cell lymphoma.

Here the CDR3 reads CASSKQGYETQYF. The CDR3 bases are TGTGCCAGTAGCAAACAGGGTTATGAGACCCAGTACTTC. The rearrangement joins TRBV19 to TRBJ2-5, with TRBD1 as a possible D gene (6 bases). CDR1 and CDR2 (germline): LNHDA, SQIVND (reference sequence). Trimming removed 6 bases at V and 5 bases at J, with 13 bases between. This CDR3 contains 13 residues.

This rearrangement joins TRBV28 to TRBJ2-5; no definite D call. With 2 bases removed from V and 0 bases from J, the gap between germline ends came to 7 bases. Germline CDR1 and CDR2: MDHEN and SYDVKM. CDR3 length equals 14 residues. CDR3 in amino acids: CASSLRSDQETQYF. The CDR3 region has the DNA TGTGCCAGCAGTTTAAGGTCAGACCAAGAGACCCAGTACTTC.

J is TRBJ2-1 and V is TRBV4-1, with 10 positions matching TRBD2. Germline CDR1 MGHRA, CDR2 YSYEKL. After removal of 3 bases from V and 2 bases from J, the junction contained 4 bases not matched to a gene. The CDR3 has 16 residues. The CDR3, as DNA: TGCGCCAGCAGCCAGCAGAGCGGGGGGGCCTACAATGAGCAGTTCTTC. Its protein is CASSQQSGGAYNEQFF.

V and J are TRBV6-5 and TRBJ1-3, with D uncertain. Germline loops: CDR1 MNHEY, CDR2 SVGAGI. The CDR3 is 14 residues long. Trimming took 0 bases from V and 0 from J, leaving 3 bases between them. The CDR3 sequence: CASSYSLSGNTIYF. For the CDR3, the DNA is TGTGCCAGCAGTTACTCCCTCTCTGGAAACACCATATATTTT.

For the CDR3, the DNA is TGTGCCAGCAGGGCTAGCGGGGCCACCGGGGAGCTGTTTTTT. It translates to CASRASGATGELFF. The chain uses TRBV6-5 and TRBJ2-2, with TRBD2 matching over 9 bases. The CDR3 has 14 amino acids. Trimming took 6 bases from V and 4 from J; bases not matched to a gene: 3. Germline V gene lookup returns CDR1 MNHEY and CDR2 SVGAGI.

The chain joins TRBV10-2 to TRBJ2-1, with TRBD2 matching over 11 bases. The CDR3 runs 16 residues. Germline trimming cut 2 bases from V and 5 bases from J; bases unmatched to any gene: 5. The germline V gene encodes CDR1 WSHSY and CDR2 SAAADI. The CDR3 is CASSETRLAGNNEQFF. DNA of the CDR3: TGCGCCAGCAGTGAGACGAGACTAGCGGGGAACAATGAGCAGTTCTTC.

This chain links TRBV11-2 with TRBJ2-5, with TRBD2 identical over 7 bases. Germline trimming cut 2 bases from V and 1 base from J; bases unmatched to any gene: 4. In germline, CDR1 is SGHAT, CDR2 FQNNGV. The CDR3 contains 15 residues. The CDR3 nucleotides read TGTGCCAGCAGCTTAATGGGGAGGGTCCAAGAGACCCAGTACTTC. This gives the protein CASSLMGRVQETQYF.

This clone was recorded a few times. This chain uses TRBV6-5 with TRBJ1-2; 7 positions match TRBD1. Germline CDR1 and CDR2: MNHEY and SVGAGI. CDR3 length equals 13 residues. The trim removed 5 bases at V and 7 bases at J, leaving 7 bases unmatched. The CDR3 sequence: CASSRQGATGYTF. The CDR3 DNA follows: TGTGCCAGCAGTCGACAGGGAGCCACTGGCTACACCTTC.

The chain couples TRBV13 to TRBJ1-6; unclear D gene. Trimming cost V 7 bases and J 7 bases, with 11 bases left between them. The germline V gene encodes CDR1 PRHDT and CDR2 FYEKMQ (reference sequence). This CDR3 is 13 amino acids long. CDR3 amino acids: CASTRTGNSPLHF. The CDR3 DNA is TGTGCCAGCACCAGAACCGGGAATTCACCCCTCCACTTT.

V usage is TRBV5-6 and J usage is TRBJ2-1; 8 bases are shared with TRBD1. The germline V gene has CDR1 SGHDT and CDR2 YYEEEE. The J segment lost 6 bases and the V segment lost 2 bases, leaving 10 bases of the junction unmatched. The CDR3 contains 16 residues. The CDR3 DNA reads as TGTGCCAGCAGCTTCGGGGCAGGGGGCGCGTTCAATGAGCAGTTCTTC. Amino acids: CASSFGAGGAFNEQFF.

This chain connects TRBV5-1 to TRBJ2-2; 8 bases map to TRBD2. Germline CDR1 is SGHRS and CDR2 is YFSETQ. The CDR3 length is 16 residues. Germline trimming cut 6 bases from V and 0 bases from J; bases unmatched to any gene: 7. In nucleotides, the CDR3 is TGCGCCAGCACCGGGAGCGGGGGCCCGAACACCGGGGAGCTGTTTTTT. Translated: CASTGSGGPNTGELFF.

The chain links TRBV5-6 to TRBJ2-7; D may correspond to TRBD1 or TRBD2 (5 bases each). From germline, CDR1 is SGHDT and CDR2 YYEEEE. Deletions cut 2 bases from V and 0 bases from J, with 18 bases between. The CDR3 extends over 17 amino acids. The CDR3 DNA is TGTGCCAGCAGCTTCGACCGGGGCCTTCCATACTCCTACGAGCAGTACTTC. Amino acids: CASSFDRGLPYSYEQYF.

V and J are TRBV5-8 and TRBJ1-2, with D perhaps TRBD1 (5 bases). Germline V lookup: CDR1 SGHTS, CDR2 YDEGEE. With 2 bases removed from V and 4 bases from J, the gap between germline ends came to 12 bases. The CDR3 sequence is 14 residues long. CDR3 sequence (DNA): TGTGCCAGCAGCTTTGAGGCAGGGCCCTATGGCTACACCTTC. Protein: CASSFEAGPYGYTF.

This clone was counted only a few times. The rearrangement links TRBV28 to TRBJ1-2, with D perhaps TRBD1 (5 bases). Germline V gene sequence: CDR1 MDHEN, CDR2 SYDVKM. CDR3 length: 12 residues. Trimming left V 6 bases short and J 8 bases short, with 13 bases between. CDR3 residues: CASSLDTGGYTF. CDR3 nucleotide sequence: TGTGCCAGCAGCCTGGACACGGGGGGCTACACCTTC.

The chain employs TRBV29-1 and TRBJ1-4; D is unresolved. Germline-derived CDR1 and CDR2 are SQVTM and ANQGSEA. Trimming shortened V by 0 bases and J by 3 bases, and 5 bases separated the two germline ends. The CDR3 is 13 amino acids. CDR3 amino acids: CSVEDRSNEKLFF. The DNA for the CDR3 is TGCAGCGTTGAAGACAGGTCTAATGAAAAACTGTTTTTT.

This clone was observed a single time. The CDR3 is CASSLGGRGLSTNEKLFF. The CDR3 DNA is TGTGCCAGCAGTTTAGGGGGCAGGGGTCTCTCAACTAATGAAAAACTGTTTTTT. The chain has TRBV28 and TRBJ1-4, with a weak D call TRBD1 (6 bases). The germline V gene has CDR1 MDHEN and CDR2 SYDVKM. This CDR3 is 18 amino acids long. V lost 2 bases and J lost 0, with 16 bases in between.

This sequence joins TRBV28 and TRBJ1-2; the D gene is possibly TRBD1 (5 bases). The V gene lost 7 bases and the J gene lost 4 bases, with 16 bases spanning the gap. Germline lookup yields CDR1 MDHEN and CDR2 SYDVKM. CDR3 size: 14 residues. CDR3 DNA: TGTGCCAGCACCCAACAGGCGGAAGCCTATGGCTACACCTTC. This gives the protein CASTQQAEAYGYTF.

V gene TRBV28 combines with J gene TRBJ1-5; weak D call: TRBD1 (6 bases). The germline V gene has CDR1 MDHEN and CDR2 SYDVKM. V was cut by 7 bases and J by 4 bases, with 17 bases left in between. The CDR3 consists of 15 residues. This chain's CDR3 is CASTAWGHLNQPQHF. The CDR3 nucleotides read TGTGCCAGCACCGCTTGGGGACACCTAAATCAGCCCCAGCATTTT.